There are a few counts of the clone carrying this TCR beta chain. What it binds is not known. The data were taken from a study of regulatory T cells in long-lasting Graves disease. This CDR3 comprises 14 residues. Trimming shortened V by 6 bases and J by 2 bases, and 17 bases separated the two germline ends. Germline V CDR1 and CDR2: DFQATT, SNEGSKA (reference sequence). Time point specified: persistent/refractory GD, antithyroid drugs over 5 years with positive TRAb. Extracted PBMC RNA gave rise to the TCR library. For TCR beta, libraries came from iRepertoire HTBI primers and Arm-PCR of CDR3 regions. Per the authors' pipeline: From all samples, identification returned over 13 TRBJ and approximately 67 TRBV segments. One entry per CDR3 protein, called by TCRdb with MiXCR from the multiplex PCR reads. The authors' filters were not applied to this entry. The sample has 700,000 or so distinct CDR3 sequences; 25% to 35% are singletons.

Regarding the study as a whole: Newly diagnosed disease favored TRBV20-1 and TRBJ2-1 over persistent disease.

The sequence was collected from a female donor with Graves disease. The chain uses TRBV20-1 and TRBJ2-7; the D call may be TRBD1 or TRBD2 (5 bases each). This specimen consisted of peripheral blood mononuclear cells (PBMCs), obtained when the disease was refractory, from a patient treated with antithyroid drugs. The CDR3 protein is CSADRDRLPYEQYF. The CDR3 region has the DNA TGCAGTGCAGACCGGGACCGACTTCCCTACGAGCAGTACTTC.